This TCR beta chain was sequenced during a study of CD8 T cells in ankylosing spondylitis. Study-level results: Clones tied to disease were said to be significantly enriched in matched ankylosing spondylitis synovial fluid. A TCR beta motif of roughly eight highly homologous variants seemed to mark ankylosing spondylitis blood.

Worth noting for this clonotype: As yet, its antigen is unknown.

TCRdb redid the calling of the 5' RACE reads with MiXCR, one entry per CDR3 protein. The sample lists hundreds of thousands of distinct CDR3 sequences; 20% were seen once. This TCR came from a female donor with ankylosing spondylitis or in good health (not recorded which). The sequencing input was blood, either unsorted or a sorted T cell fraction (not recorded which).

Here the CDR3 DNA reads TGCGCCAGCAGCTTGTCTGGGGACTACAATGAGCAGTTCTTC. The encoded protein is CASSLSGDYNEQFF. The chain links TRBV5-1 to TRBJ2-1; unclear D gene. Germline lookup yields CDR1 SGHRS and CDR2 YFSETQ. With 1 base removed from V and 3 bases from J, the gap between germline ends came to 8 bases. This CDR3 has 14 residues.